The next 28 T cell receptor beta chains were all read from a single sample in a study of shared clonotypes between healthy human individuals (TCRdb year 2020). Receptor libraries were prepared by the immunoSEQ multiplex PCR assay. In TCRdb, the immuneACCESS table is reduced to in-frame sequences with V and J assigned. These tables do not hold every clone; where another copy was compared, an unresolved V gene accounts for under half, and the others remain unexplained. The sample yields 1,100,000 or so clones; approximately 78% were counted once. The ten largest clonotypes hold 0.52% of the sample. The specimen sequenced was memory CD4+ T cells from PBMCs. The sample's cell subset or site, from its label and the paper: CD45RA-negative fraction. These receptors were collected from a man between 18 and 29 years old in good health. Some clones in this sample may be carry-over from other donors' samples.

The CDR3 spells CASSFRVLHLETQYF. The CDR3 nucleotides are TGTGCCAGCAGCTTTCGGGTGCTCCACCTGGAGACCCAGTACTTC. This chain connects TRBV7-2 to TRBJ2-5; D call uncertain. The CDR3 length is 15 residues. The V and J ends lost 3 bases and 5 bases respectively, with 16 bases between them. Germline V gene sequence: CDR1 SGHTA, CDR2 FQGNSA. Complete variable domain (other parts from reference TRBV7-2 and TRBJ2-5): GAGVSQSPSNKVTEKGKDVELRCDPISGHTALYWYRQSLGQGLEFLIYFQGNSAPDKSGLPSDRFSAERTGGSVSTLTIQRTQQEDSAVYLCASSFRVLHLETQYFGPGTRLLVL.

V gene TRBV5-4 combines with J gene TRBJ2-5; TRBD2 matches at 8 bases. The CDR3 sequence is 15 residues long. Germline V gene data show CDR1 as SGHNT and CDR2 as YYREEE (reference sequence). The J segment lost 5 bases and the V segment lost 1 base, leaving 7 bases of the junction unmatched. CDR3 in amino acids: CASSLKLAGMETQYF. In DNA form, the CDR3 reads TGTGCCAGCAGCTTGAAATTAGCGGGAATGGAGACCCAGTACTTC.

In its sample, this clone was seen once. J is TRBJ2-7 and V is TRBV6-6; 7 nucleotides line up with TRBD2. After removal of 5 bases from V and 7 bases from J, the junction contained 14 bases not matched to a gene. This CDR3 region has 15 residues. Germline-derived CDR1 and CDR2 are MNHNY and SVGAGI (reference sequence). CDR3 coding DNA: TGTGCCAGCAGTCCCCTTGGGAGGGCTTCAAGGGAGCAGTACTTC. Translation: CASSPLGRASREQYF.

The rearrangement links TRBV10-1 to TRBJ2-3, with D hard to call. V was shortened by 9 bases and J by 1 base, with 14 bases between the two germline ends. The CDR3 is made up of 14 amino acids. Germline CDR1 and CDR2: WNHNN and SYGVQD (reference sequence). CDR3 residues: CARPSSDCTDTQYF. For the CDR3, the DNA is TGCGCCAGACCCTCAAGCGACTGCACAGATACGCAGTATTTT.

This clone has a handful of counts. This chain connects TRBV4-2 to TRBJ1-1, with 8 bases matching TRBD1. V was clipped by 3 bases and J by 0 bases; unmatched bases: 3. CDR3 length: 15 residues. Germline assignment: CDR1 LGHNA and CDR2 YNFKEQ. The CDR3 nucleotides read TGTGCCAGCAGCCATCCGGGACAGGTGAACACTGAAGCTTTCTTT. Translated: CASSHPGQVNTEAFF.

This clone has just one count. V and J are TRBV6-5 and TRBJ1-5; TRBD1 matches at 7 bases. Germline V gene lookup returns CDR1 MNHEY and CDR2 SVGAGI. V shed 5 bases, J shed 4 bases, and the junction held 5 bases outside the gene matches. The length of the CDR3 is 14 residues. CDR3: CASSQGVGNQPQHF. DNA of the CDR3: TGTGCCAGCAGTCAGGGGGTTGGGAATCAGCCCCAGCATTTT.

Regarding this clone: Other DNA sequences in the same sample also yield this CDR3. The rearrangement uses TRBV27 and TRBJ2-7; 7 bases are a match to TRBD1. The CDR3 is 13 amino acids. Germline V gives CDR1 MNHEY, CDR2 SMNVEV (reference sequence). The trim removed 6 bases at V and 1 base at J, leaving 3 bases unmatched. The CDR3 DNA reads as TGTGCCAGCAGGCGGACAGGATCCTACGAGCAGTACTTC. It encodes CASRRTGSYEQYF.

The V and J genes are TRBV11-2 and TRBJ2-3; TRBD2 aligns across 10 bases. This CDR3 is 16 amino acids long. From germline, CDR1 is SGHAT and CDR2 FQNNGV. V lost 5 bases and J lost 6; bases outside the gene matches: 11. The CDR3 DNA is TGTGCCAGCAGCGATCGGACTAGCGGTTTCGGGGATACGCAGTATTTT. This sequence encodes CASSDRTSGFGDTQYF.

This clone has only one observation. J is TRBJ2-1 and V is TRBV21-1; TRBD2 reflects the table's D call only, with no check against the DNA. TRBV21-1 counts as a pseudogene. The length of the CDR3 is 21 residues. The CDR3: CASSKGKRGTSGRGSYNEQFF. The CDR3, as DNA: TGTGCCAGCAGCAAAGGGAAAAGGGGGACTAGCGGGAGAGGGTCCTACAATGAGCAGTTCTTC.

The genes are TRBV5-4 and TRBJ1-2, with D unclear. CDR3 length: 13 amino acids. V was pared by 0 bases and J by 5 bases, with 8 bases between. Germline loops: CDR1 SGHNT, CDR2 YYREEE (reference sequence). DNA of the CDR3: TGTGCCAGCAGCTTGGACGGTATTTATGGCTACACCTTC. Protein: CASSLDGIYGYTF. The whole variable domain, filled in from reference TRBV5-4 and TRBJ1-2, reads ETGVTQSPTHLIKTRGQQVTLRCSSQSGHNTVSWYQQALGQGPQFIFQYYREEENGRGNFPPRFSGLQFPNYSSELNVNALELDDSALYLCASSLDGIYGYTFGSGTRLTVV.

Comment on this clone: Additional DNA sequences in this sample encode the identical CDR3. The chain carries TRBV29-1 and TRBJ2-7; D not resolved. CDR3 size: 12 residues. V was trimmed by 0 bases and J by 2 bases, leaving 5 bases between them. Germline CDR1 SQVTM, CDR2 ANQGSEA. CDR3 DNA: TGCAGCGTTGAAGATGGGGCCTACGAGCAGTACTTC. It is translated as CSVEDGAYEQYF.

The rearrangement links TRBV11-3 to TRBJ2-1; the match to TRBD2 covers 8 bases. Germline V CDR1 and CDR2: SGHNT, YENEEA. J was trimmed by 7 bases and V by 4 bases; bases with no gene match: 12. The CDR3 has 16 residues. The CDR3 is CASSSPPAGGGNEQFF. In DNA form, the CDR3 reads TGTGCCAGCAGCTCGCCCCCGGCGGGAGGAGGAAATGAGCAGTTCTTC.

This chain uses TRBV19 with TRBJ2-4; 8 bases fit TRBD2. Trimming took 5 bases from V and 8 from J; bases not matched to a gene: 14. The germline V gene encodes CDR1 LNHDA and CDR2 SQIVND (reference sequence). The CDR3 runs 16 residues. The CDR3 DNA reads as TGTGCCAGTAGTCAAACCGTCCCCGGGAGGGCGGACATTCAGTACTTC. This gives the protein CASSQTVPGRADIQYF.

The V gene is TRBV4-2, the J gene TRBJ2-1; 10 nucleotides match TRBD2. This CDR3 region has 15 residues. Germline V lookup: CDR1 LGHNA, CDR2 YNFKEQ. J was trimmed by 8 bases and V by 8 bases; bases with no gene match: 12. The CDR3 sequence is CASVAALAGVHEQFF. The CDR3, as DNA: TGTGCCAGCGTTGCGGCGCTAGCGGGAGTTCATGAGCAGTTCTTC.

The genes are TRBV28 and TRBJ2-7, with 14 positions matching TRBD2. Germline CDR1 reads MDHEN; CDR2 reads SYDVKM. V lost 6 bases to trimming and J lost 2 bases; unmatched junction nucleotides: 12. The CDR3 sequence is 18 residues long. CDR3 nucleotides: TGTGCCAGCAGCCTCCAGACTAGCGGGAGGGCCGGGGCCTACGAGCAGTACTTC. This translates into CASSLQTSGRAGAYEQYF.

The chain is built from TRBV30 and TRBJ1-5; a weak D match, TRBD1 (5 bases). V gave up 0 bases and J gave up 6 bases, with 12 bases separating them. Germline V gene sequence: CDR1 GTSNPN, CDR2 SVGIG (reference sequence). The CDR3 contains 14 residues. The CDR3 nucleotides read TGTGCCTGGAGTGTAAGCAGGGTAGGTCAGCCCCAGCATTTT. This translates into CAWSVSRVGQPQHF. Full variable domain (missing parts from reference TRBV30 and TRBJ1-5): SQTIHQWPATLVQPVGSPLSLECTVEGTSNPNLYWYRQAAGRGLQLLFYSVGIGQISSEVPQNLSASRPQDRQFILSSKKLLLSDSGFYLCAWSVSRVGQPQHFGDGTRLSIL.

V is TRBV15 and J is TRBJ2-1; 7 bases align to TRBD2. The CDR3 extends over 12 amino acids. The ends lost 1 base at V and 9 bases at J; junction bases unmatched: 0. Germline V gene sequence: CDR1 LNHNV, CDR2 YYDKDF (reference sequence). The CDR3 loop reads CATSRVAGEQFF. In nucleotides, the CDR3 is TGTGCCACCAGCAGAGTAGCGGGTGAGCAGTTCTTC.

This clone occurred a few times. The genes are TRBV14 and TRBJ2-7, with 8 bases aligning to TRBD1. The V gene end was trimmed by 3 bases and the J gene end by 2 bases; junction bases not matched to a gene: 3. Germline V lookup: CDR1 SGHDN, CDR2 FVKESK. The length of the CDR3 is 14 residues. The CDR3 protein is CASSHRTGPYEQYF. The CDR3 DNA is TGTGCCAGCAGCCACCGGACAGGGCCCTACGAGCAGTACTTC.

The chain is built from TRBV5-1 and TRBJ2-5; D gene ambiguous. This CDR3 contains 13 residues. The V and J ends lost 2 bases and 5 bases respectively, with 10 bases between them. Per germline, CDR1 SGHRS and CDR2 YFSETQ. CDR3 nucleotides: TGCGCCAGCAGCTTTCTAGTGGCGGAGACCCAGTACTTC. Translated: CASSFLVAETQYF. Drawing the rest from reference TRBV5-1 and TRBJ2-5, the complete variable domain is KAGVTQTPRYLIKTRGQQVTLSCSPISGHRSVSWYQQTPGQGLQFLFEYFSETQRNKGNFPGRFSGRQFSNSRSEMNVSTLELGDSALYLCASSFLVAETQYFGPGTRLLVL.

J is TRBJ2-2 and V is TRBV5-1; possibly TRBD1 or TRBD2 for D (5 bases each). Trimming took off 3 bases at V and 4 bases at J, with 13 bases between the two ends. Per the germline V gene, CDR1 is SGHRS and CDR2 is YFSETQ. The CDR3 has 15 residues. The CDR3 spells CASSWGIGVTGELFF. The CDR3 DNA sequence: TGCGCCAGCAGCTGGGGGATTGGGGTCACCGGGGAGCTGTTTTTT.

The V gene is TRBV7-7, the J gene TRBJ2-1, with TRBD1 identical over 8 bases. The V gene's germline CDR1 is SSHAT and CDR2 FNYEAQ (reference sequence). There are 14 residues in the CDR3. Trimming removed 6 bases from V and 1 base from J; junction bases left unmatched: 2. The CDR3 DNA follows: TGTGCCAGCAGTACAGGGGGGTCCTACAATGAGCAGTTCTTC. It is translated as CASSTGGSYNEQFF. Supplemented by reference TRBV7-7 and TRBJ2-1, the full variable domain reads GAGVSQSPRYKVTKRGQDVTLRCDPISSHATLYWYQQALGQGPEFLTYFNYEAQPDKSGLPSDRFSAERPEGSISTLTIQRTEQRDSAMYRCASSTGGSYNEQFFGPGTRLTVL.

For the CDR3, the DNA is TGTGCCAGCAGGCCAGGGCCCGGGGCGATCTATGGCTACACCTTC. Translating gives CASRPGPGAIYGYTF. The chain is built from TRBV6-4 and TRBJ1-2; D is perhaps TRBD1 (5 bases). The CDR3 has 15 residues. Germline lookup yields CDR1 MRHNA and CDR2 SNTAGT. Trimming shortened V by 6 bases and J by 4 bases, and 18 bases separated the two germline ends.

The rearrangement joins TRBV5-1 to TRBJ2-7, with a tentative D call TRBD1 (7 bases). V dropped 3 bases and J dropped 4 bases, with 14 bases sitting between them. The germline CDR1 and CDR2 sequences are SGHRS and YFSETQ. The CDR3 has 14 amino acids. The CDR3 DNA follows: TGCGCCAGCAGCTCGGAGGGGGCTGGGTACGAGCAGTACTTC. It is translated as CASSSEGAGYEQYF.

At least ten counts were recorded for this clone. J is TRBJ2-1 and V is TRBV6-5; TRBD2 agrees at 10 bases. This CDR3 is built from 15 residues. V shed 6 bases, J shed 4 bases, and the junction held 6 bases outside the gene matches. Per the germline V gene, CDR1 is MNHEY and CDR2 is SVGAGI. Written as DNA, the CDR3 is TGTGCCAGCAGATCACTAGCGGGGAGATACAATGAGCAGTTCTTC. Translating gives CASRSLAGRYNEQFF.

The CDR3 protein is CASSVDAGGGEKLFF. DNA for the CDR3: TGTGCCAGCAGCGTGGACGCTGGTGGGGGTGAAAAACTGTTTTTT. V usage is TRBV5-4 and J usage is TRBJ1-4; D might be TRBD1 (5 bases). The CDR3 is 15 residues long. Trimming removed 4 bases at V and 7 bases at J, with 17 bases between. In germline, CDR1 is SGHNT, CDR2 YYREEE (reference sequence).

The CDR3 reads CASSSLTGYSNQPQHF. The CDR3 DNA is TGTGCCAGTAGTTCCCTGACAGGGTATAGCAATCAGCCCCAGCATTTT. The gene calls are TRBV19 and TRBJ1-5; 7 bases fit TRBD1. The germline V gene has CDR1 LNHDA and CDR2 SQIVND (reference sequence). This CDR3 contains 16 residues. V dropped 5 bases and J dropped 0; count of bases not matched to a gene: 7.

This clone appeared a few times. V is TRBV2 and J is TRBJ1-2, with TRBD1 matching over 7 bases. This CDR3 region has 15 residues. Germline lookup yields CDR1 SNHLY and CDR2 FYNNEI. The V segment lost 8 bases and the J segment 8 bases; nucleotides outside the gene matches: 17. This chain's CDR3 is CASVVTGLIQYGYTF. The DNA of the CDR3 is TGTGCCAGCGTGGTGACAGGGCTCATTCAGTACGGCTACACCTTC. Full variable domain (outside the CDR3, taken from reference TRBV2 and TRBJ1-2): EPEVTQTPSHQVTQMGQEVILRCVPISNHLYFYWYRQILGQKVEFLVSFYNNEISEKSEIFDDQFSVERPDGSNFTLKIRSTKLEDSAMYFCASVVTGLIQYGYTFGSGTRLTVV.

V gene TRBV10-3 combines with J gene TRBJ2-5; the match to TRBD2 covers 7 bases. The junction had 6 bases not matched to a gene; V was cut back by 3 bases and J by 11 bases. Germline assignment: CDR1 ENHRY and CDR2 SYGVKD. The CDR3 is made up of 12 amino acids. CDR3 sequence: CAISDGRRGQYF. The CDR3 nucleotides read TGTGCCATCAGTGATGGCAGGCGGGGGCAGTACTTC.